The 10 T cell receptor beta chains listed next were all sequenced from one sample in a study of circulating tumor DNA in untreated peripheral T-cell lymphoma. Data came from immunoSEQ multiplex PCR; TCRdb stores just in-frame clones and leaves some out. Found here are fewer than 11,000 clones, 65% to 80% of them singletons; the top ten hold roughly 31%. The sample consisted of tumor tissue. The receptors were gathered from a human donor with peripheral T-cell lymphoma.

A remark on this clone: At one of its ends the junction is not consistent with the germline gene, which may arise from a read error. The genes are TRBV30 and TRBJ1-1; a weak D match, TRBD1 (5 bases). Germline-derived CDR1 and CDR2 are GTSNPN and SVGIG (reference sequence). The CDR3 spans 14 residues. The CDR3 DNA reads as TGTGCTTGGAGTTGGGCAGGGAGGGACACTGAAGCTTTCTTT. It is translated as CAWSWAGRDTEAFF. Complete variable domain (other parts from reference TRBV30 and TRBJ1-1): SQTIHQWPATLVQPVGSPLSLECTVEGTSNPNLYWYRQAAGRGLQLLFYSVGIGQISSEVPQNLSASRPQDRQFILSSKKLLLSDSGFYLCAWSWAGRDTEAFFGQGTRLTVV.

This clone came up a few times. V gene TRBV18 combines with J gene TRBJ1-5; 8 bases fit TRBD1. CDR1 and CDR2 (germline): KGHSH, LQKENI. The CDR3 extends over 13 amino acids. The V and J ends lost 5 bases and 5 bases, in that order; junction bases with no gene match: 2. As DNA, the CDR3 is TGTGCCAGCTCAAAGGACAGGGATCAGCCCCAGCATTTT. It is translated as CASSKDRDQPQHF. The entire variable domain, with the rest obtained from reference TRBV18 and TRBJ1-5, is as follows: NAGVMQNPRHLVRRRGQEARLRCSPMKGHSHVYWYRQLPEEGLKFMVYLQKENIIDESGMPKERFSAEFPKEGPSILRIQQVVRGDSAAYFCASSKDRDQPQHFGDGTRLSIL.

The rearrangement joins TRBV18 to TRBJ2-1, with 10 nucleotides matching TRBD2. Trimming cost V 5 bases and J 5 bases; bases outside gene matches: 6. Germline CDR1 KGHSH, CDR2 LQKENI. The CDR3 has 15 residues. DNA for the CDR3: TGTGCCAGCTCATCATCTAGCGGGGGCCACAATGAGCAGTTCTTC. It encodes CASSSSSGGHNEQFF.

V is TRBV6-8 and J is TRBJ1-1; no definite D call. CDR1 is MNHGY and CDR2 is SAAAGT in the germline V gene. Between the trimmed V and J ends, which lost 6 bases and 7 bases, there was a span of 21 bases. The CDR3 has 15 residues. CDR3 coding DNA: TGTGCCAGCAGGGCGGAGGCCGCGGGCGAGGATGAAGCTTTCTTT. This translates into CASRAEAAGEDEAFF.

In this sample, this clone turned up once. The chain joins TRBV11-3 to TRBJ2-3; D unresolved. Germline-derived CDR1 and CDR2 are SGHNT and YENEEA. The CDR3 is made up of 16 amino acids. The V and J ends lost 1 base and 2 bases respectively, with 13 bases between them. CDR3: CASSLGEYRSTDTQYF. CDR3 bases: TGTGCCAGCAGCTTAGGAGAGTACAGATCCACAGATACGCAGTATTTT.

This clone is medium-sized. The rearrangement links TRBV14 to TRBJ2-2; no clear D. This CDR3 spans 17 amino acids. Trimming removed 0 bases from V and 6 bases from J, with 17 bases in between. CDR1 and CDR2 (germline): SGHDN, FVKESK. CDR3 bases: TGTGCCAGCAGCCAAGATCGGGTGACCCAAAAGGCCGGGGAGCTGTTTTTT. Translated: CASSQDRVTQKAGELFF.

This clone was seen only a few times. The chain combines TRBV6-8 with TRBJ1-1; D possibly corresponds to TRBD1 (6 bases). V lost 10 bases, J lost 3 bases, and 15 bases lay in between. Germline values: CDR1 MNHGY, CDR2 SAAAGT. There are 13 residues in the CDR3. The CDR3: CAIRGEWDTEAFF. DNA of the CDR3: TGTGCCATCAGGGGAGAGTGGGACACTGAAGCTTTCTTT.

This chain joins TRBV6-8 and TRBJ1-6; the match to TRBD1 covers 9 bases. From germline, CDR1 is MNHGY and CDR2 SAAAGT. After removal of 5 bases from V and 8 bases from J, the junction contained 10 bases not matched to a gene. The CDR3 is made up of 16 amino acids. CDR3 region: CASSVEQGAGYSPLHF. For the CDR3, the DNA is TGTGCCAGCAGTGTCGAACAGGGGGCTGGTTATTCACCCCTCCACTTT.

The chain has TRBV15 and TRBJ1-1; a possible D gene is TRBD1 (6 bases). CDR3 length: 16 amino acids. CDR1 is LNHNV and CDR2 is YYDKDF in the germline V gene (reference sequence). Trimming took off 2 bases at V and 6 bases at J, with 19 bases between the two ends. The CDR3 sequence: CATSRTWDTEVPEAFF. The CDR3 DNA reads as TGTGCCACCAGCAGAACTTGGGACACTGAGGTCCCTGAAGCTTTCTTT. The variable domain in full, with the rest retrieved from reference TRBV15 and TRBJ1-1, is DAMVIQNPRYQVTQFGKPVTLSCSQTLNHNVMYWYQQKSSQAPKLLFHYYDKDFNNEADTPDNFQSRRPNTSFCFLDIRSPGLGDTAMYLCATSRTWDTEVPEAFFGQGTRLTVV.

This chain connects TRBV11-3 to TRBJ2-5; 8 positions agree with TRBD1. V was clipped by 5 bases and J by 5 bases; unmatched bases: 13. There are 16 residues in the CDR3. Germline assignment: CDR1 SGHNT and CDR2 YENEEA. CDR3 sequence reads: CASSPPWDRRGETQYF. The CDR3 nucleotides read TGTGCCAGCAGCCCACCCTGGGACAGGAGAGGGGAGACCCAGTACTTC. The variable domain in full, completed from reference TRBV11-3 and TRBJ2-5, reads EAGVVQSPRYKIIEKKQPVAFWCNPISGHNTLYWYLQNLGQGPELLIRYENEEAVDDSQLPKDRFSAERLKGVDSTLKIQPAELGDSAVYLCASSPPWDRRGETQYFGPGTRLLVL.